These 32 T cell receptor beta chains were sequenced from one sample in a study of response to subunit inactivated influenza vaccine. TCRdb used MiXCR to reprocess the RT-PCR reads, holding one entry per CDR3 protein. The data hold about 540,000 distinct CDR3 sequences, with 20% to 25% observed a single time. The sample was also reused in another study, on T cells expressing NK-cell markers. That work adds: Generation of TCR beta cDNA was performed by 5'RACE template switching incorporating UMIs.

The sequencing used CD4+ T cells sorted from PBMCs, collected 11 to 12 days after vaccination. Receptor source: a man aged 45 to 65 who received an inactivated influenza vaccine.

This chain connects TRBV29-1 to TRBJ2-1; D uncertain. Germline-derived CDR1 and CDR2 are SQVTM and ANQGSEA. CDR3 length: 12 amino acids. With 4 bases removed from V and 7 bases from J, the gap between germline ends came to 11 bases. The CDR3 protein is CSVATPWNEQFF. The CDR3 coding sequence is TGCAGCGTTGCAACGCCCTGGAATGAGCAGTTCTTC.

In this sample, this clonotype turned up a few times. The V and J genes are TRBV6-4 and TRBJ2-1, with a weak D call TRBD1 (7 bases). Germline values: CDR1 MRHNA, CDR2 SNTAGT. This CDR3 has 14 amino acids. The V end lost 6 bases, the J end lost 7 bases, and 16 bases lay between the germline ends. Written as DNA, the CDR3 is TGTGCCAGCAGCCAGCGCCAGGGGGGTAATGAGCAGTTCTTC. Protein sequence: CASSQRQGGNEQFF.

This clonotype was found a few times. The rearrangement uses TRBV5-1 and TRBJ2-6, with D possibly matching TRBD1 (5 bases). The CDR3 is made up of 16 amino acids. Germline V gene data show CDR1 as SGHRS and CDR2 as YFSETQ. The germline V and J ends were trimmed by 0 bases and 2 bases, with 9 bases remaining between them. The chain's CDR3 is CASSLAAGPGANVLTF. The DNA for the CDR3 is TGCGCCAGCAGCTTGGCCGCAGGGCCTGGGGCCAACGTCCTGACTTTC.

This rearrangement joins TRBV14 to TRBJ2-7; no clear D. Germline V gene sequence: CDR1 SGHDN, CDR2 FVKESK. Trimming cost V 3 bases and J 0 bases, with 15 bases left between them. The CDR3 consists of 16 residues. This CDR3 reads CASSHLTTGPSYEQYF. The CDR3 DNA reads TGTGCCAGCAGCCACCTAACAACCGGGCCCTCCTACGAGCAGTACTTC.

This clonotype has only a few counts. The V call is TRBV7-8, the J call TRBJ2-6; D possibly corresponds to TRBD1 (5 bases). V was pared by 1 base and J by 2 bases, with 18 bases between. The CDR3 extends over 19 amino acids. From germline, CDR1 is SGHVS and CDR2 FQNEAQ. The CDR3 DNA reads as TGTGCCAGCAGCTTAGGGAGTCAGGGTGACTTCGCTGGGGCCAACGTCCTGACTTTC. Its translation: CASSLGSQGDFAGANVLTF.

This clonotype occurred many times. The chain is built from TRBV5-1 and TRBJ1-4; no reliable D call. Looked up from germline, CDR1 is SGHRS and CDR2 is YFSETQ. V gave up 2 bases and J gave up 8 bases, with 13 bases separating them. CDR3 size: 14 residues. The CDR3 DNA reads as TGCGCCAGCAGCTTAACAGCAAGTGGGGAAAAACTGTTTTTT. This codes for CASSLTASGEKLFF.

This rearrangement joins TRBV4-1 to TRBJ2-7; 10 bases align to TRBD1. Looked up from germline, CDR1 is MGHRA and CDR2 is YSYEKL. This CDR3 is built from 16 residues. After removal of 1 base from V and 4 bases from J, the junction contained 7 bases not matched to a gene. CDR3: CASSQVPPGQGYEQYF. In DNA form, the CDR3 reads TGCGCCAGCAGCCAAGTCCCGCCGGGACAGGGGTACGAGCAGTACTTC.

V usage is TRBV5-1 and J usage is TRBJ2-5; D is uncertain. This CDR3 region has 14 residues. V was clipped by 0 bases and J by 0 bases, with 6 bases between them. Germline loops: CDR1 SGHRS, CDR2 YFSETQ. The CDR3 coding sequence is TGCGCCAGCAGCTTGGTGGCAGACCAAGAGACCCAGTACTTC. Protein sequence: CASSLVADQETQYF.

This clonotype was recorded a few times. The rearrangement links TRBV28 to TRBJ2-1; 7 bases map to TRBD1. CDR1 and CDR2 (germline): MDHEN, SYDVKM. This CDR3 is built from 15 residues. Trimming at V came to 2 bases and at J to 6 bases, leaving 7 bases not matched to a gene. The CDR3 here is CASSLVGRGINEQFF. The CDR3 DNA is TGTGCCAGCAGTTTAGTGGGCAGGGGGATCAATGAGCAGTTCTTC. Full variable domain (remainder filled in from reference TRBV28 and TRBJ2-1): DVKVTQSSRYLVKRTGEKVFLECVQDMDHENMFWYRQDPGLGLRLIYFSYDVKMKEKGDIPEGYSVSREKKERFSLILESASTNQTSMYLCASSLVGRGINEQFFGPGTRLTVL.

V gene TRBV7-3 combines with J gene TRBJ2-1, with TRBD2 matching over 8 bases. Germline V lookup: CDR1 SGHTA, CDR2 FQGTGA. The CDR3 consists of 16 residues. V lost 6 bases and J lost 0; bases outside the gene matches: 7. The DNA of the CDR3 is TGTGCCAGCAGTATAGCCGGGACTAGCTCCTACAATGAGCAGTTCTTC. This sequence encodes CASSIAGTSSYNEQFF.

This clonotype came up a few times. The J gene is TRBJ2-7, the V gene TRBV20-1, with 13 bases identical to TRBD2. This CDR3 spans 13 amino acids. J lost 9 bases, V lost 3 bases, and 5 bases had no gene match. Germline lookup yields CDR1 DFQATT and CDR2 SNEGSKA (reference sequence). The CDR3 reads CSARGLAGNGQYF. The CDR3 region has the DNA TGCAGTGCTAGGGGACTAGCGGGGAACGGGCAGTACTTC.

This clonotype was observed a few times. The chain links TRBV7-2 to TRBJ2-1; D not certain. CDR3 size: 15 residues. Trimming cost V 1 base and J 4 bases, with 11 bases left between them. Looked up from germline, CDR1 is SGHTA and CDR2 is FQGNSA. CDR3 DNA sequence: TGTGCCAGCAGCTTAGTAAGTCGGGCGTACAATGAGCAGTTCTTC. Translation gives CASSLVSRAYNEQFF.

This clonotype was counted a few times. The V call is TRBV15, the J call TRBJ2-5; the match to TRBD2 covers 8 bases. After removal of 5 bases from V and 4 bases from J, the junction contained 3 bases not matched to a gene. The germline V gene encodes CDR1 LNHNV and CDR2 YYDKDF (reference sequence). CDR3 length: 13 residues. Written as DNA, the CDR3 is TGTGCCACCAGCGCGGGGGGTTTAGAGACCCAGTACTTC. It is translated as CATSAGGLETQYF. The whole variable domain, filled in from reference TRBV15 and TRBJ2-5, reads DAMVIQNPRYQVTQFGKPVTLSCSQTLNHNVMYWYQQKSSQAPKLLFHYYDKDFNNEADTPDNFQSRRPNTSFCFLDIRSPGLGDTAMYLCATSAGGLETQYFGPGTRLLVL.

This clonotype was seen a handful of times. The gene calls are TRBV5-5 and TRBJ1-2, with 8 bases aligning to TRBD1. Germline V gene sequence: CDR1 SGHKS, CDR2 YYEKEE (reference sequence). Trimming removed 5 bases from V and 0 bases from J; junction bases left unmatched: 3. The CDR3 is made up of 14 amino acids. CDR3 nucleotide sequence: TGTGCCAGCAGGGGACAGGCCTCTAACTATGGCTACACCTTC. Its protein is CASRGQASNYGYTF.

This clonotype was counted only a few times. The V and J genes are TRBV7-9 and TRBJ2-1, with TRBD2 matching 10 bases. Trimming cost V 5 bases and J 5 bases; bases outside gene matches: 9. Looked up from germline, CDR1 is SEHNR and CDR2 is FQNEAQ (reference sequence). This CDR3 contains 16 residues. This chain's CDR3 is CASSPGGGLANNEQFF. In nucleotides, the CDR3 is TGTGCCAGCAGCCCCGGGGGGGGACTAGCGAACAATGAGCAGTTCTTC.

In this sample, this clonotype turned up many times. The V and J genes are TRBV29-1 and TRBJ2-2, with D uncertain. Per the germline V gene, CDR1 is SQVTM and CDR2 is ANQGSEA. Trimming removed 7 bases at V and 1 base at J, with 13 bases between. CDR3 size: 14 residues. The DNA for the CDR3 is TGCAGCGCCCGGACGGCCATGAACACCGGGGAGCTGTTTTTT. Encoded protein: CSARTAMNTGELFF.

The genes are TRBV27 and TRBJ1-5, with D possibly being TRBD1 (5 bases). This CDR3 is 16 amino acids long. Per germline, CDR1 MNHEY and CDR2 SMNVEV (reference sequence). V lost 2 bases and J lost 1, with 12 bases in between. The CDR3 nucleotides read TGTGCCAGCAGTTTAGTTGCAGGGCGAAGCAATCAGCCCCAGCATTTT. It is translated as CASSLVAGRSNQPQHF.

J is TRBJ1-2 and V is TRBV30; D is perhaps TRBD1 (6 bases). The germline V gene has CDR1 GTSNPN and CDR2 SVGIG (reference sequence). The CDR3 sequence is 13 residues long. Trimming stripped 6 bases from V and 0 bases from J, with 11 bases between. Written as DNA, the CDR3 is TGTGCCTGTACAGGGAAACCTAACTATGGCTACACCTTC. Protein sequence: CACTGKPNYGYTF.

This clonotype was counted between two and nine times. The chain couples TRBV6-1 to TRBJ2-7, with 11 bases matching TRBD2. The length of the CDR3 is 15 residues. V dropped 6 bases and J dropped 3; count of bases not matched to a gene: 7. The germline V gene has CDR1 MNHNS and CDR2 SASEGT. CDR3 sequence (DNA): TGTGCCAGCAGCGGGAGTCTAGCGGGAGGCTACGAGCAGTACTTC. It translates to CASSGSLAGGYEQYF.

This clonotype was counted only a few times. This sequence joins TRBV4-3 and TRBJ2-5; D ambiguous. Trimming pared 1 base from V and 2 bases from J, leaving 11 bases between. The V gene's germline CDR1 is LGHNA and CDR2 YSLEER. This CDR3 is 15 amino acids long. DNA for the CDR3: TGCGCCAGCAGCCAAGTTCATGGAGAACAAGAGACCCAGTACTTC. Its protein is CASSQVHGEQETQYF.

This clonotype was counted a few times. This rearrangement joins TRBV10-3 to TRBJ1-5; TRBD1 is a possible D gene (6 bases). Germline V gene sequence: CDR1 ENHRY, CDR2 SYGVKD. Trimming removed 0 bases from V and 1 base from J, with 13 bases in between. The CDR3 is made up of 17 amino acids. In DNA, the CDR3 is TGTGCCATCAGTGAGTCGAAGGGAACAGGGAGCAATCAGCCCCAGCATTTT. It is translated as CAISESKGTGSNQPQHF.

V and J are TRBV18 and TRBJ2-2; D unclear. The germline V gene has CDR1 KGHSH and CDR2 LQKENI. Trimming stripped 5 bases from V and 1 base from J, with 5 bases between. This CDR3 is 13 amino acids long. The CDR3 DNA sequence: TGTGCCAGCTCAAAAGTGAACACCGGGGAGCTGTTTTTT. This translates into CASSKVNTGELFF.

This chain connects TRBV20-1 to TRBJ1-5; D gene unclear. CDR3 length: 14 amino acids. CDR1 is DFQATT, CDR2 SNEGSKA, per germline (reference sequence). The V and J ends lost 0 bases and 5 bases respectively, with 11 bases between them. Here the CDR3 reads CSARDITAHQPQHF. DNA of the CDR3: TGCAGTGCTAGAGATATTACAGCCCATCAGCCCCAGCATTTT.

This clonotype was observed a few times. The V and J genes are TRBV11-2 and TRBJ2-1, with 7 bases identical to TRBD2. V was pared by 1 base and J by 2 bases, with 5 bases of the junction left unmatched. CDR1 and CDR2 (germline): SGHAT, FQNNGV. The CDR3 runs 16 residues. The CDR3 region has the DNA TGTGCCAGCAGCTTAGTTCGCGGGGGACCCTACAATGAGCAGTTCTTC. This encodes CASSLVRGGPYNEQFF. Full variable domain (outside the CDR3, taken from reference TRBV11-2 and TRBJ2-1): EAGVAQSPRYKIIEKRQSVAFWCNPISGHATLYWYQQILGQGPKLLIQFQNNGVVDDSQLPKDRFSAERLKGVDSTLKIQPAKLEDSAVYLCASSLVRGGPYNEQFFGPGTRLTVL.

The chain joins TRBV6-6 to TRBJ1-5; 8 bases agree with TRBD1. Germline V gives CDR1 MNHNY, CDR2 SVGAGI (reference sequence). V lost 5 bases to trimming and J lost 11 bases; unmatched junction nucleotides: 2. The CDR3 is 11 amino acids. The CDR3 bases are TGTGCCAGCAGTGCGACAGGGGCCCAGCATTTT. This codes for CASSATGAQHF.

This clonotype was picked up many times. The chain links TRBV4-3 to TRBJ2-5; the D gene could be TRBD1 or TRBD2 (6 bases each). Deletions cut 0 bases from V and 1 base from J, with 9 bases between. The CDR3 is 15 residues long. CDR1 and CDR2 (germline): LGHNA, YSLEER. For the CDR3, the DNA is TGCGCCAGCAGCCAAGAATCGGGGGCCCAAGAGACCCAGTACTTC. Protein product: CASSQESGAQETQYF.

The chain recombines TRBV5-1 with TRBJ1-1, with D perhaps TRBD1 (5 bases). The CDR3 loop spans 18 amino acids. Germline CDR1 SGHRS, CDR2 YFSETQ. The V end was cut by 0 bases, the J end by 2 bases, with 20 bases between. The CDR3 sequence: CASSLVPPSGGGNTEAFF. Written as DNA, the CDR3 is TGCGCCAGCAGCTTGGTACCTCCTTCCGGGGGGGGAAACACTGAAGCTTTCTTT. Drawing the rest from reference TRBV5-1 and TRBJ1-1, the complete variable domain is KAGVTQTPRYLIKTRGQQVTLSCSPISGHRSVSWYQQTPGQGLQFLFEYFSETQRNKGNFPGRFSGRQFSNSRSEMNVSTLELGDSALYLCASSLVPPSGGGNTEAFFGQGTRLTVV.

CDR3 sequence (DNA): TGTGCCAGCCGTCTTACAGGGGTCCTCAATCAGCCCCAGCATTTT. Residues: CASRLTGVLNQPQHF. The V and J genes are TRBV12-3 or TRBV12-4 and TRBJ1-5; 7 bases fit TRBD1. The CDR3 is made up of 15 amino acids. V gave up 8 bases and J gave up 3 bases; unmatched junction bases: 10.

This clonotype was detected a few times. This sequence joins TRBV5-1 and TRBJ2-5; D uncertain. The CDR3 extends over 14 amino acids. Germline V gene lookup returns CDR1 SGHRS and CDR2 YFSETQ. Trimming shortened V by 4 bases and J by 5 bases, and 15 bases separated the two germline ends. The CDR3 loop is CASSVMGLGETQYF. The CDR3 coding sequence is TGCGCCAGCAGCGTGATGGGGTTGGGGGAGACCCAGTACTTC.

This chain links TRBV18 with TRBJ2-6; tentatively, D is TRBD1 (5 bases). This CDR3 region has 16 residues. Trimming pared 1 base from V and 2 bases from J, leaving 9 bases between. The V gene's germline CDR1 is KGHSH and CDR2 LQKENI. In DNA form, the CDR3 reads TGTGCCAGCTCACCACTGGGGCCGCCTGGGGCCAACGTCCTGACTTTC. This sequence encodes CASSPLGPPGANVLTF.

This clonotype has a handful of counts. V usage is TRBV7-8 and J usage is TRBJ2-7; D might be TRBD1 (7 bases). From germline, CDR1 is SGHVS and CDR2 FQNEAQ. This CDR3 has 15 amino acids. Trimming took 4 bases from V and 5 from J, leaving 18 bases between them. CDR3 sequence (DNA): TGTGCCAGCAGCTCCTCGGGACAGAGGAGGGACGAGCAGTACTTC. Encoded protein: CASSSSGQRRDEQYF. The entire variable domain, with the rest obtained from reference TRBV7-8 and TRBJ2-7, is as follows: GAGVSQSPRYKVAKRGQDVALRCDPISGHVSLFWYQQALGQGPEFLTYFQNEAQLDKSGLPSDRFFAERPEGSVSTLKIQRTQQEDSAVYLCASSSSGQRRDEQYFGPGTRLTVT.

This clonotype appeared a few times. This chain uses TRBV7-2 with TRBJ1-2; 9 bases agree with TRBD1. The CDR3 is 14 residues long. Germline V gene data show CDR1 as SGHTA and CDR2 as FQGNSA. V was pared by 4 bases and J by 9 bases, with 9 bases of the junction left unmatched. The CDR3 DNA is TGTGCCAGCAGCTCCGGACAGGGGTCGTCGAGCTACACCTTC. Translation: CASSSGQGSSSYTF.